This T cell receptor beta chain was sequenced for a study of blood T cell repertoires in COVID-19. The CDR3 has 16 residues. Germline CDR1 is KGHSH and CDR2 is LQKENI. V was pared by 3 bases and J by 0 bases, with 6 bases of the junction left unmatched. Measured with immunoSEQ multiplex PCR; TCRdb has only the in-frame clones, and not every one. This sample has about 100,000 clones; just under 80% occur once, and the top ten carry 9.5% to 13%. The receptor's source is a woman in her 70s with acute or convalescent COVID-19. Sample: peripheral blood. The chain recombines TRBV18 with TRBJ2-3; TRBD2 matches at 7 bases. DNA of the CDR3: TGTGCCAGCTCACCCGTAGGGCGGGGGAGCACAGATACGCAGTATTTT. Translated, it gives CASSPVGRGSTDTQYF.